This is a list of T cell receptor beta chains from one sample in a study of T cell repertoires in cytomegalovirus infection. TCRdb analysed the reads with MiXCR anew, one entry per CDR3 protein. Among about 240,000 distinct CDR3 sequences listed, approximately 13% were seen once. Material: PBMCs. The receptors stem from a human donor in good health (CMV status not recorded). Some clones in this sample may be carry-over from other donors' samples. CDR3s include the opening cysteine and the closing phenylalanine or tryptophan. The D gene is left open where the match is weak. Size tells how often a clone was seen (once, few, many) or the class of an expanded clone, and some rows leave it out.

d_gene	j_gene	v_gene	abundance	CDR3nt	CDR3aa
TRBD2	TRBJ2-3	TRBV12-3/TRBV12-4	NA	TGTGCCAGCAGTTTAGGCGGGGGGTTGGATACGCAGTATTTT	CASSLGGGLDTQYF
TRBD2	TRBJ2-3	TRBV14	many	TGTGCCAGCAGCCGGATGACAAGCGGGGCAGATACGCAGTATTTT	CASSRMTSGADTQYF
TRBD2	TRBJ2-1	TRBV6-2/TRBV6-3	many	TGTGCCAGCACTTCCTCCAAACTAGCGGGAGGACATCTTGGGCAGTTCTTC	CASTSSKLAGGHLGQFF
TRBD1	TRBJ2-3	TRBV7-2	many	TGTGCCAGCAGCTCCCGGGACAGGGACGGAGATACGCAGTATTTT	CASSSRDRDGDTQYF
NA	TRBJ2-5	TRBV12-3/TRBV12-4	NA	TGTGCCAGCAGTTTGGGGCGGAGCGAGACCCAGTACTTC	CASSLGRSETQYF
NA	TRBJ1-2	TRBV19	many	TGTGCCAGTAGCATCCGGGGGGACTATGGCTACACCTTC	CASSIRGDYGYTF
NA	TRBJ2-7	TRBV5-1	NA	TGCGCCAGCAGAGAGGGAATTACTCAATACGAGCAGTACTTC	CASREGITQYEQYF
TRBD1	TRBJ1-4	TRBV28	many	TGTGCCAGCACCTTAGGGCCCTCCGGGACAGATGCGGAAAAACTGTTTTTT	CASTLGPSGTDAEKLFF
NA	TRBJ2-2	TRBV11-3	NA	TGTGCCAGCAGCTTAGTTCGACTGGGTAACGGGGAGCTGTTTTTT	CASSLVRLGNGELFF
NA	TRBJ1-1	TRBV29-1	few	TGCAGCGTTGCAACAGGGACCATGAACACTGAAGCTTTCTTT	CSVATGTMNTEAFF
TRBD2	TRBJ2-3	TRBV20-1	few	TGCAGTGCTAGAGATGCTGGACTAGCGGGAGGTCTGGTAGATACGCAGTATTTT	CSARDAGLAGGLVDTQYF
TRBD1	TRBJ1-1	TRBV6-2/TRBV6-3	NA	TGTGCCAGCAGTTACTCGTTGGGACAGGGCACTATGAACACTGAAGCTTTCTTT	CASSYSLGQGTMNTEAFF
TRBD1	TRBJ1-6	TRBV7-2	many	TGTGCCAGCAGCTTCCCCCCGGGACAGAGAGAGTCCCCCCTCCACTTT	CASSFPPGQRESPLHF
NA	TRBJ2-1	TRBV6-2/TRBV6-3	many	TGTGCCAGCGAACTTGGTTGGAGGGATCCCTACAATGAGCAGTTCTTC	CASELGWRDPYNEQFF
TRBD1	TRBJ1-1	TRBV7-2	many	TGTGCCAGCAGCCAGAGGGGGACAGGGGTCGGTACTGAAGCTTTCTTT	CASSQRGTGVGTEAFF
TRBD1	TRBJ1-2	TRBV7-2	many	TGTGCCAGCAGCCCAGGGGGTGCTGGCTACACCTTC	CASSPGGAGYTF
TRBD2	TRBJ2-7	TRBV20-1	NA	TGCAGTGCTCTTAGCGGGCCCACCTACGAGCAGTACTTC	CSALSGPTYEQYF
TRBD1	TRBJ2-7	TRBV11-3	many	TGTGCCAGCAGCTTAGAGACAGGGGAGACCTACGAGCAGTACTTC	CASSLETGETYEQYF
NA	TRBJ2-7	TRBV7-2	many	TGTGCCAGCAGCCCCCAAGCGGCAATCTACGAGCAGTACTTC	CASSPQAAIYEQYF
TRBD1	TRBJ1-1	TRBV18	few	TGTGCCAGCTCACCAATCGGGACAGGAGCTTTCTTT	CASSPIGTGAFF
TRBD2	TRBJ2-1	TRBV6-2/TRBV6-3	NA	TGTGCCAGCAGTTACTTCTCGGGGGGGGCCGATGAGCAGTTCTTC	CASSYFSGGADEQFF
NA	TRBJ2-3	TRBV28	many	TGTGCCAGCAGTTCTAGACAGGGAGGGGGGCTGGATACGCAGTATTTT	CASSSRQGGGLDTQYF
NA	TRBJ2-7	TRBV19	many	TGTGCCAGTAGTTCACACAGGGTGGGCAGCGAGCAGTACTTC	CASSSHRVGSEQYF
NA	TRBJ2-2	TRBV7-3	many	TGTGCCAGCAGCTTAAAGGTCAACACCGGGGAGCTGTTTTTT	CASSLKVNTGELFF
NA	TRBJ1-5	TRBV12-3/TRBV12-4	many	TGTGCCAGCAGTTTAGCTCAGCCCCAGCATTTT	CASSLAQPQHF
TRBD2	TRBJ2-1	TRBV7-2	many	TGTGCCAGCAGCTTAAACGGCGGGAGTCGCAATGAGCAGTTCTTC	CASSLNGGSRNEQFF
TRBD2	TRBJ2-2	TRBV7-2	many	TGTGCCAGCAGCTTCGGGGGAGGGAGGAACACCGGGGAGCTGTTTTTT	CASSFGGGRNTGELFF
NA	TRBJ1-1	TRBV6-1	many	TGTGCCAGCAGACAGACGGGCAGCGCCACTGAAGCTTTCTTT	CASRQTGSATEAFF
NA	TRBJ2-5	TRBV7-8	many	TGTGCCAGCAGCCTGATAGGGGCCCGGGAGACCCAGTACTTC	CASSLIGARETQYF
NA	TRBJ2-3	TRBV7-2	many	TGTGCCAGCAGCAAAGACGGTCCGGTTCGGGATACGCAGTATTTT	CASSKDGPVRDTQYF
NA	TRBJ1-1	TRBV13	NA	TGTGCCAGCAGGTGGGGCCGGAACACTGAAGCTTTCTTT	CASRWGRNTEAFF
NA	TRBJ2-3	TRBV6-5	NA	TGTGCCAGCAGCCGCCGAGGTACGCAGTATTTT	CASSRRGTQYF
NA	TRBJ2-2	TRBV4-3	NA	TGCGCCAGCAGCCAAGGCGCACAGGCCGACCGGGAGCTGTTTTTT	CASSQGAQADRELFF
NA	TRBJ2-4	TRBV11-2	many	TGTGCCAGCAGCTTAGATAGGGAGGTGGGGAACATTCAGTACTTC	CASSLDREVGNIQYF
NA	TRBJ2-2	TRBV7-2	many	TGTGCCAGCAGCCCGACAGCAGGGGACACCGGGGAGCTGTTTTTT	CASSPTAGDTGELFF
NA	TRBJ2-5	TRBV7-2	many	TGTGCCAGCAGTTGGAAGGGCAGCAACCAAGAGACCCAGTACTTC	CASSWKGSNQETQYF
NA	TRBJ1-2	TRBV14	many	TGTGCCAGCAGCCAGGACAGCTACTATGGCTACACCTTC	CASSQDSYYGYTF
NA	TRBJ1-5	TRBV19	NA	TGTGCCAGTAGTATCCAGGGTATTGGTCAGCCCCAGCATTTT	CASSIQGIGQPQHF
NA	TRBJ2-2	TRBV7-3	few	TGTGCCAGCAGCTTATACGGGAACACCGGGGAGCTGTTTTTT	CASSLYGNTGELFF